This T cell receptor (beta chain) originates from a study of Tregs in tolerant kidney transplant recipients. Clones were sequenced by immunoSEQ multiplex PCR, and TCRdb holds only the in-frame ones, with some missing. The data show under 300,000 clones, about 80% seen once. The germline V and J ends were trimmed by 4 bases and 3 bases, with 13 bases remaining between them. The germline CDR1 and CDR2 sequences are SGHNT and YYREEE (reference sequence). The CDR3 spans 14 residues. Unstimulated Tregs (CD4+CD25+CD127-) and CD4+CD25- non-Tregs were sorted from PBMCs. The clonotype comes from a human donor in good health. Sequenced sample: CD4+ T cells from blood. The rearrangement links TRBV5-4 to TRBJ1-1, with D perhaps TRBD1 (6 bases). The CDR3 loop is CASSRTAEDTEAFF. The CDR3, as DNA: TGTGCCAGCAGCCGGACAGCGGAAGACACTGAAGCTTTCTTT.